This T cell receptor (beta chain) is from a study of cytomegalovirus exposure and HLA in healthy donors. The study ran its PCR with 60 Vbeta and 13 Jbeta primers. Repertoires were generated with immunoSEQ multiplex PCR, while TCRdb's copy carries only in-frame clones and drops some. The sample lists 150,000 to 200,000 clones; nearly 80% were seen once. Germline lookup yields CDR1 SGHRS and CDR2 YFSETQ. The germline V and J ends were trimmed by 3 bases and 0 bases, with 9 bases remaining between them. CDR3 length: 14 amino acids. This clonotype was obtained from a man in his fifties in good health and CMV-seropositive. The chain joins TRBV5-1 to TRBJ2-5; D may be TRBD1 (5 bases). Sequencing was done on a sample of PBMCs. Here the CDR3 reads CASSSEGDQETQYF. In DNA, the CDR3 is TGCGCCAGCAGCTCCGAAGGGGACCAAGAGACCCAGTACTTC.